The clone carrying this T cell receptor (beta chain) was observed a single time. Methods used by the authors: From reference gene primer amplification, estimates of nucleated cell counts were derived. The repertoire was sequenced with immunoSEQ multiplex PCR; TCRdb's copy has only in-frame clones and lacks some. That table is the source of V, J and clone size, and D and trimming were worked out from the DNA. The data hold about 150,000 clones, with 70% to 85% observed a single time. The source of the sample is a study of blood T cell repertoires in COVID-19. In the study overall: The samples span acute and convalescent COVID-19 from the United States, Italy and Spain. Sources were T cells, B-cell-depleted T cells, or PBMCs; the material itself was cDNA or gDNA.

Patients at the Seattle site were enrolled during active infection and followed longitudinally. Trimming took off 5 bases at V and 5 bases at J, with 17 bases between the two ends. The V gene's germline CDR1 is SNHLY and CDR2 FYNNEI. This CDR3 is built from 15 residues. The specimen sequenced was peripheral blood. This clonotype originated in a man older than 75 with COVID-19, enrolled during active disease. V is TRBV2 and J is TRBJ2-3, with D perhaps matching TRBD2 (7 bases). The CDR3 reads CASSKVGGGGDTQYF. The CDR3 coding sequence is TGTGCCAGCAGTAAAGTGGGGGGCGGGGGAGATACGCAGTATTTT.